This TCR beta chain was documented in a study of molecular identifiers for immune sequencing clone quantification (dated by TCRdb to the late 2010s). Background for the entire study: In a replicate experiment, RNA from roughly 20,000 or 100,000 naive CD8 T cells was split into five aliquots, four of which were sequenced. CD8 T cells were used in a methods study to benchmark molecular-identifier clustering-based TCR repertoire sequencing (MIDCIRS) and TCR RNA copy counting.

Libraries of naive CD8 T cells were built from approximately 20,000 to 980,000 sorted cells, with 10%, 30% or 50% of the purified RNA used. Naive CD8 T cells, defined as CD8+CD4-CCR7+CD45RA+, were FACS-sorted into RLT Plus buffer on a BD FACSAria II. To test detection sensitivity, Jurkat RNA equal to around 10 TCR copies was added to samples of roughly 18,000-1,100,000 naive CD8 T cells. Enrichment of CD8 T cells was done with RosetteSep CD8+ T Cell Enrichment Cocktail plus Ficoll-Paque, and ACK red cell lysis came afterward. The investigation overall reported the following: Modeling estimated roughly 3.2 recovered TCR RNA copies per cell, compared with about ten by digital PCR, which implies roughly 30% capture efficiency. Highly expanded clone sizes could be underestimated because identical TCR molecules may share a barcode. Spiked-in Jurkat TCR RNA equal to a single cell's worth was reported to be detectable even within 1,100,000 naive CD8 T cells. In CMV-specific effector cells, over 99% of molecules were held by clones above 20 RNA copies, whereas under 1% of molecules were held by such clones in naive cells. When barcode sub-clustering was not used, chimeric consensus sequences inflated TCR diversity, with chimeras reaching as high as 47%. Spiked-in Jurkat TCR RNA (approximately 9 copies' worth), which is not part of the donor repertoire, was contained in the naive libraries.

CDR1 is given as DFQATT and CDR2 as SNEGSKA, both from the germline V gene (reference sequence). Measured from the cysteine to the phenylalanine, the CDR3 is 14 residues long. Only CDR3 DNA is held: 42 bases, read in frame from base 1. Between the V and J ends, shortened by 4 bases and 0 bases respectively, the junction contains 10 bases. The library was built by means of PCR. The reads were generated on an Illumina HiSeq 4000. Bulk TCR libraries were generated as previously described, with the TCR primers listed in Table S5 used. Total RNA was purified with the Qiagen AllPrep DNA/RNA kit. Before any analysis, reads coming from multiple sequencing runs of the same library were combined into one pool. The paper's data handling went like this. Only reads with exact TCR constant sequence were kept, trimmed to 150 nt, and grouped by their 12-nt molecular barcodes. Reads in each barcode group were sub-clustered using a 15% Levenshtein threshold, and a quality-weighted consensus sequence was built for each RNA molecule. Non-functional sequences were discarded, and so were lower-count sequences lying one edit away from another sequence. Based on fitting two negative binomial distributions, any barcode sub-cluster with under 20% of the maximum read count was discarded. TCRdb applied fastp at Q25 and MiXCR to the public reads, then kept only in-frame beta chains. Entries that share a CDR3 protein sequence are merged under the most common genes and DNA. The V and J calls were not made by the authors but by TCRdb's processing. This sample comprises hundreds of thousands of distinct CDR3 sequences, less than 20% of them detected only once. The ten largest clonotypes hold 0.85% to 0.9% of the sample.

This clonotype was recorded many times. Its specific antigen is unknown. Nothing much larger sits one base from this clone, and base qualities are not available. The sample consisted of naive CD8+ T cells from blood, with Jurkat cell RNA spiked in. The sample's cell subset or site label is to be understood as: FACS-sorted CD8+CD4-CCR7+CD45RA+ naive T cells. The sequence was obtained from a human donor in good health. Some libraries in this study had Jurkat cell RNA spiked in. The sequence is built from TRBV20-1 and TRBJ1-5, and possibly TRBD1, on 6 matching bases. The bases are TGCAGTGCTAAGGACAGAGTTAGCAATCAGCCCCAGCATTTT. The resulting protein is CSAKDRVSNQPQHF.